This T cell receptor (beta chain) is drawn from a study of regulatory and conventional T cells in RAG deficiency. Study-level points and caveats: Shannon entropy was markedly lower and Simpson indices higher in RAG-deficient patients than control T-cell subsets. Shorter CDR3s in all patient subsets; >80% Treg-Tconv overlap in Omenn. Treg unique TCR beta sequences were about 92-fold fewer in Omenn syndrome and CID/AS patients than controls.

Deletions cut 0 bases from V and 4 bases from J, with 12 bases between. The germline V gene encodes CDR1 KGHSH and CDR2 LQKENI. The CDR3 totals 15 residues. Comment on this clone: The antigen is undetermined.

Here immunoSEQ multiplex PCR was the method, and the copy in TCRdb shows in-frame clones only, minus some. The table has about 30,000 clones, 95% to 96% seen once; the top ten hold approximately 0.35%. Genomic DNA came from blood conventional CD4+ T cells gated CD25-low CD127-high. These sequences were also reported in another study, on regulatory T cells. That study reports: The PCR used 52 TRBV and 13 TRBJ primers.

The chain combines TRBV18 with TRBJ1-1; TRBD1 might be the D (5 bases). This TCR derives from a human donor in good health. Sample: CD25- CD4+ T cells sorted from blood. Here the CDR3 DNA reads TGTGCCAGCTCACCACCCGCAGGGCGCGGCACTGAAGCTTTCTTT. Amino acids: CASSPPAGRGTEAFF.